Given below is one T cell receptor (beta chain) in context. What this receptor recognizes is not known. Per-base quality was not reported, and no clone a single base away is much larger than it. This entry belongs to a study of OX40 agonist ivuxolimab in advanced cancers. Describing the broader study: Ivuxolimab was a fully human IgG2 agonistic monoclonal antibody targeting the costimulatory receptor OX40 (CD134). Intravenous ivuxolimab was administered to patients every 2 weeks at six dose levels: 0.01, 0.1, 0.3, 1.5, 3 and 10 mg/kg. Of the approximately 50 dose-escalation patients, hepatocellular carcinoma was present in about 20, melanoma in around 15, renal cell carcinoma in 9 and head and neck cancer in 9. The dose-escalation cohort was about 86% male with a mean age of about 54 years, ranging from about 23 to 85. Prior anti-PD-1, anti-PD-L1 or anti-CTLA-4 therapy was permitted, and checkpoint inhibitors had been received by more than 35% of dose-escalation patients. Three dose-escalation patients achieved partial responses, one with hepatocellular carcinoma and two with cutaneous melanoma. The point of sequencing TCRbeta in the periphery was to test whether ivuxolimab changed TCR sequence diversity and drove clonal T-cell expansion. The paper reports the monotherapy dose-escalation portion (N of about 52 patients) of the phase I ivuxolimab trial.

What the authors observed across the whole study: Low levels of normalized T-cell clonal expansion were also shown by some nonresponding patients. Clonal expansion of both CD4+ and CD8+ blood T cells was observed from baseline to week 6 at doses 0.1 to 3.0 mg/kg. After ivuxolimab, expanded clones were on average more numerous among CD8+ T cells than among CD4+ T cells. Which antigens the clonally expanded peripheral T cells were specific for was not determined. In the 0.1-3.0 mg/kg groups, partial responders had among the lowest normalized peripheral clonal expansion, particularly in CD8+ T cells.

Genomic DNA was extracted from sorted cells for sequencing of the TCRbeta CDR3 region. The immunoSEQ Assay was used to sequence the TCRbeta CDR3 regions. TCRdb carries this immuneACCESS record with in-frame sequences only. Its versions omit some clonotypes, under half of them owing to an unresolved V gene in the studies checked, with the rest unexplained. The sample has 64,000 or so clones on record, around 83% of them singletons. The ten largest clones capture 0.6% to 0.9% of the sample. Looking up the germline V gene yields CDR1 LGHNA and CDR2 YNFKEQ. Deletion took 0 bases off V and 1 base off J, with a span of 11 bases between the germline ends. Its CDR3 holds 16 amino acids, cysteine through phenylalanine. Just CDR3 DNA is preserved here, 48 bases in frame from base 1. The trial excluded patients who had a history of autoimmune disease or were on systemic immunosuppression. Peripheral blood for TCR sequencing was collected from all dose cohorts at baseline, on cycle 4 day 1, and on cycle 7 day 1. The samples were drawn from a first-in-human, open-label, multicenter phase I dose-escalation trial of ivuxolimab. Adults with locally advanced or metastatic head and neck squamous cell, hepatocellular, melanoma or renal cell carcinoma were enrolled in the trial. Before TCR sequencing, CD4+ and CD8+ T cells were separately sorted from peripheral blood.

Rearrangement joined TRBV4-2 to TRBJ2-3, with the D gene call left open. Sample: CD4+ or CD8+ T cells sorted from blood, taken in a trial of the OX40 agonist ivuxolimab. The sequence was obtained from an adult with an advanced solid tumor such as melanoma, head and neck, liver or kidney cancer. The sequenced DNA is TGTGCCAGCAGCCAAGAACCGGGTCCCCGCACAGATACGCAGTATTTT. Protein translation: CASSQEPGPRTDTQYF.